Detailed here is one T cell receptor (beta chain). The entry originates in a study of blood T cells in healthy people across ages. Using a J-beta primer mix together with a sample-barcoded 5' primer, a second PCR was run for about 6 to 12 cycles. TCRdb independently ran MiXCR on the 5' RACE reads; one entry per CDR3 protein. This repertoire shows about 780,000 distinct CDR3 sequences, roughly 60% found once; its top ten account for around a quarter. The CDR3 has 15 residues. Trimming took 1 base from V and 8 from J, leaving 15 bases between them. Germline lookup yields CDR1 SGHTA and CDR2 FQGNSA. The sample consisted of blood. The TCR originated in a man aged 25-40 years in good health. This chain uses TRBV7-2 with TRBJ2-1; D possibly corresponds to TRBD1 (6 bases). The CDR3 protein is CASSLVAGAIDEQFF. The CDR3 DNA follows: TGTGCCAGCAGCTTAGTGGCAGGGGCTATCGATGAGCAGTTCTTC.